This TCR beta chain was captured by sequencing in a study of blood T cell repertoires in COVID-19. In the study overall: Researchers got acute and convalescent COVID-19 samples from the United States, Italy and Spain. From T cells, B-cell-depleted T cells, or PBMCs came the material, which was cDNA or gDNA.

The CDR3 length is 13 residues. Trimming took off 0 bases at V and 6 bases at J, with 5 bases between the two ends. Germline assignment: CDR1 LGHNA and CDR2 YSLEER. Original handling: Amplification of reference gene primers provided the estimated nucleated cell counts. The protocol was immunoSEQ multiplex PCR, while the TCRdb copy is restricted to in-frame clones and leaves out a portion. That table furnishes V, J and clone size, whereas the DNA furnished D and trimming. The table includes a few hundred thousand clones, 65% to 90% detected once. Sequencing was carried out using peripheral blood. The V call is TRBV4-3, the J call TRBJ2-2, with D unclear. This receptor was obtained from a man in his fifties with active or convalescent COVID-19. The CDR3 DNA sequence: TGCGCCAGCAGCCAAGATTCAGCCGGGGAGCTGTTTTTT. This encodes CASSQDSAGELFF.